One and the same sample provided the 18 T cell receptor beta chains below, sequenced in a study of metastatic and nonmetastatic thyroid tumors. Through MiXCR, TCRdb re-clonotyped the PCR reads. The sample has some 19,000 clones, roughly 27% seen once. All patients reached thyroid surgery having received no treatment beforehand. Specimen: blood. These receptors were obtained from a male donor with papillary thyroid cancer or a benign thyroid nodule (not recorded which). Some clones in this sample may be carry-over from other donors' samples.

Notes on this clone: This is likely a read error, given that the CDR3 carries no conserved phenylalanine or tryptophan at its end. Because the CDR3's place on the DNA is in doubt, the DNA is left out and the CDR3 is given as listed by TCRdb. J is TRBJ2-6 and V is TRBV4-2; TRBD2 is taken as the D call from the table, unchecked against the DNA. The CDR3 length equals 10 residues, ends included. Germline V gene sequence: CDR1 LGHNA, CDR2 YNFKEQ. The CDR3 region is CASSQEGTTT.

Judged by abundance, this clone is medium-sized. V and J are TRBV28 and TRBJ1-1, with D possibly being TRBD1 (5 bases). The V end lost 2 bases, the J end lost 3 bases, and 19 bases lay between the germline ends. The CDR3 is made up of 17 amino acids. Germline V gives CDR1 MDHEN, CDR2 SYDVKM. DNA of the CDR3: TGTGCCAGCAGTTTAGATCTAATGAAGGGGAGGGACACTGAAGCTTTCTTT. This encodes CASSLDLMKGRDTEAFF.

The J gene is TRBJ2-1, the V gene TRBV7-3, with D perhaps matching TRBD1 (6 bases). CDR3 size: 14 residues. V was cut by 5 bases and J by 4 bases, with 12 bases left in between. From germline, CDR1 is SGHTA and CDR2 FQGTGA. The CDR3 here is CASSPQGRYNEQFF. The CDR3 nucleotides are TGTGCCAGCAGCCCCCAGGGGCGTTACAATGAGCAGTTCTTC.

V and J are TRBV6-1 and TRBJ2-1, with 8 bases identical to TRBD1. CDR1 and CDR2 from the germline V gene are MNHNS and SASEGT. This CDR3 is 14 amino acids long. The V gene end was trimmed by 6 bases and the J gene end by 10 bases; junction bases not matched to a gene: 11. The chain's CDR3 is CASSMDPGGREQFF. The CDR3 DNA reads as TGTGCCAGCAGCATGGATCCAGGGGGCAGGGAGCAGTTCTTC.

Only a few counts were recorded for this clone. An end of the junction does not agree with germline; a read error may underlie this. The V call is TRBV6-2 or TRBV6-3, the J call TRBJ1-5; no clear D gene. Germline-derived CDR1 and CDR2 are MNHEY and SVGEGT. The length of the CDR3 is 14 residues. Here the CDR3 DNA reads TGTGCCAGCATGGATTCAGGTAGCCATCATCCCCATCATTTT. Protein product: CASMDSGSHHPHHF.

This clone was observed many times. V gene TRBV29-1 combines with J gene TRBJ2-3; D may match TRBD1 or TRBD2 (5 bases each). Trimming took off 6 bases at V and 0 bases at J, with 10 bases between the two ends. This CDR3 spans 13 amino acids. Germline V gene lookup returns CDR1 SQVTM and CDR2 ANQGSEA. The CDR3 DNA reads TGCAGCGTGGGGACGGATAGCACAGATACGCAGTATTTT. This sequence encodes CSVGTDSTDTQYF.

This clone has at least ten counts. The chain has TRBV20-1 and TRBJ2-1; D not resolved. The germline V and J ends were trimmed by 5 bases and 0 bases, with 11 bases remaining between them. Per the germline V gene, CDR1 is DFQATT and CDR2 is SNEGSKA (reference sequence). This CDR3 contains 14 residues. The CDR3 sequence: CSAPDMSSYNEQFF. CDR3 coding DNA: TGCAGTGCTCCTGACATGAGCTCCTACAATGAGCAGTTCTTC.

The chain combines TRBV28 with TRBJ2-7, with 10 positions matching TRBD1. The CDR3 length is 14 residues. Unmatched junction bases numbered 5, after V lost 6 bases and J lost 3 bases. Germline V gives CDR1 MDHEN, CDR2 SYDVKM. Here the CDR3 reads CASRAGTGVYEQYF. DNA for the CDR3: TGTGCCAGCAGGGCCGGGACAGGGGTCTACGAGCAGTACTTC.

This clone is labeled as medium-sized (0.01 to 0.1%). The CDR3 coding sequence is TGTGCCAGCAGCGGCAGCTACAATGAGCAGTTCTTC. Protein sequence: CASSGSYNEQFF. The gene calls are TRBV5-8 and TRBJ2-1; D unresolved. From germline, CDR1 is SGHTS and CDR2 YDEGEE. Trimming pared 4 bases from V and 3 bases from J, leaving 5 bases between. This CDR3 spans 12 amino acids.

This clone showed up many times. V is TRBV7-2 and J is TRBJ2-5, with D tentatively TRBD2 (6 bases). Trimming shortened V by 4 bases and J by 1 base, and 13 bases separated the two germline ends. This CDR3 has 15 amino acids. Germline V gene lookup returns CDR1 SGHTA and CDR2 FQGNSA. CDR3 sequence (DNA): TGTGCCAGCAGCTATCAGAGCGGGCCCCAAGAGACCCAGTACTTC. This translates into CASSYQSGPQETQYF. Complete variable domain (other parts from reference TRBV7-2 and TRBJ2-5): GAGVSQSPSNKVTEKGKDVELRCDPISGHTALYWYRQSLGQGLEFLIYFQGNSAPDKSGLPSDRFSAERTGGSVSTLTIQRTQQEDSAVYLCASSYQSGPQETQYFGPGTRLLVL.

This clone was recorded a few times. The chain couples TRBV6-1 to TRBJ2-2, with 13 bases identical to TRBD2. Germline V gene sequence: CDR1 MNHNS, CDR2 SASEGT. This CDR3 is built from 17 residues. The V gene end was trimmed by 4 bases and the J gene end by 3 bases; junction bases not matched to a gene: 5. CDR3 sequence (DNA): TGTGCCAGCAGTGTACTAGCGGGAGGGCCGTACACCGGGGAGCTGTTTTTT. As protein: CASSVLAGGPYTGELFF.

The genes are TRBV11-2 and TRBJ2-1; TRBD2 aligns across 16 bases. This CDR3 contains 14 residues. Germline trimming cut 6 bases from V and 12 bases from J; bases unmatched to any gene: 5. Germline lookup yields CDR1 SGHAT and CDR2 FQNNGV. CDR3 sequence (DNA): TGTGCCAGCAGAGGGACTAGCGGGGGGGGTTGGCAGTTCTTC. Encoded protein: CASRGTSGGGWQFF.

V and J are TRBV20-1 and TRBJ1-2, with D possibly matching TRBD1 (5 bases). The CDR3 consists of 11 residues. CDR1 and CDR2 (germline): DFQATT, SNEGSKA (reference sequence). Trimming shortened V by 6 bases and J by 5 bases, and 10 bases separated the two germline ends. Written as DNA, the CDR3 is TGCAGTGCGGGGGGGAGGTATGGCTACACCTTC. Protein product: CSAGGRYGYTF.

The chain employs TRBV6-2 or TRBV6-3 and TRBJ2-1, with D maybe TRBD1 (6 bases). CDR3 length: 13 amino acids. Trimming left V 2 bases short and J 5 bases short, with 7 bases between. Germline CDR1 is MNHEY and CDR2 is SVGEGT. CDR3 protein: CASSYRDNNEQFF. CDR3 DNA: TGTGCCAGCAGTTACCGGGACAACAATGAGCAGTTCTTC.

This clone was counted only a few times. This rearrangement joins TRBV28 to TRBJ2-7; 7 positions match TRBD1. Germline-derived CDR1 and CDR2 are MDHEN and SYDVKM. V was pared by 3 bases and J by 2 bases, with 4 bases of the junction left unmatched. The CDR3 runs to 14 residues. CDR3 region: CASSLYRGAYEQYF. The CDR3 region has the DNA TGTGCCAGCAGTTTGTACAGGGGAGCCTACGAGCAGTACTTC.

This clone was counted only a few times. The rearrangement uses TRBV6-5 and TRBJ2-6, with 7 bases matching TRBD1. The CDR3 length is 17 residues. Trimming cost V 2 bases and J 1 base; bases outside gene matches: 5. Germline CDR1 reads MNHEY; CDR2 reads SVGAGI. The CDR3 loop reads CASSYRDSLSGANVLTF. The CDR3 DNA reads as TGTGCCAGCAGTTACAGGGACAGTCTATCTGGGGCCAACGTCCTGACTTTC.

The J gene is TRBJ2-7, the V gene TRBV5-6; 7 bases agree with TRBD1. Germline lookup yields CDR1 SGHDT and CDR2 YYEEEE. The CDR3 extends over 12 amino acids. V shed 4 bases, J shed 4 bases, and the junction held 2 bases outside the gene matches. CDR3 nucleotides: TGTGCCAGCAGCCCAGGGGGTTACGAGCAGTACTTC. It specifies CASSPGGYEQYF.

This chain uses TRBV5-1 with TRBJ2-1; TRBD1 matches at 8 bases. Germline V gene data show CDR1 as SGHRS and CDR2 as YFSETQ. Germline trimming cut 1 base from V and 6 bases from J; bases unmatched to any gene: 9. The CDR3 contains 16 residues. The DNA for the CDR3 is TGCGCCAGCAGCTTGATGACAGGGGATGGGGGCAATGAGCAGTTCTTC. Its protein is CASSLMTGDGGNEQFF.